The 14 T cell receptor beta chains below were found in one sample sequenced in a study of cytomegalovirus exposure and HLA in healthy donors. The PCR used 60 Vbeta and 13 Jbeta primers. Some clones are missing from TCRdb's copy, which holds only in-frame ones; the method was immunoSEQ multiplex PCR. The sample gives 150,000 to 200,000 clones, roughly 70% of which show up once; roughly 7.1% is in the top ten. Sample: PBMCs. The source is a man aged 40-49 years in good health and CMV-seropositive.

This chain uses TRBV11-2 with TRBJ1-2; no clear D gene. Trimming removed 5 bases from V and 6 bases from J, with 10 bases in between. Germline CDR1 and CDR2: SGHAT and FQNNGV. CDR3 length equals 12 residues. CDR3 DNA sequence: TGTGCCAGCAGCCTCACTTCGGATGGCTACACCTTC. It translates to CASSLTSDGYTF.

This clone was picked up a small number of times. The gene calls are TRBV19 and TRBJ1-2, with 8 bases that match TRBD1. CDR3 length equals 15 residues. Germline V gives CDR1 LNHDA, CDR2 SQIVND (reference sequence). Trimming took 9 bases from V and 7 from J; bases not matched to a gene: 16. As DNA, the CDR3 is TGTGCCAGCTGGGGCAGGGGGCTGTCTGAAGGTGGCTACACCTTC. Protein: CASWGRGLSEGGYTF.

This clone was seen once. This chain uses TRBV6-6 with TRBJ1-1, with D perhaps matching TRBD1 (5 bases). Germline CDR1 MNHNY, CDR2 SVGAGI (reference sequence). The CDR3 runs 14 residues. Trimming took off 6 bases at V and 5 bases at J, with 16 bases between the two ends. CDR3 amino acids: CASRGLSISTEAFF. The CDR3, as DNA: TGTGCCAGCAGGGGGCTATCGATAAGTACTGAAGCTTTCTTT.

The chain combines TRBV19 with TRBJ1-1, with D hard to call. The V gene's germline CDR1 is LNHDA and CDR2 SQIVND (reference sequence). Trimming stripped 8 bases from V and 3 bases from J, with 16 bases between. The CDR3 is 14 residues long. The DNA of the CDR3 is TGTGCCAGTCCCCCCCCCGGGAGTTACACTGAAGCTTTCTTT. As protein: CASPPPGSYTEAFF.

This chain links TRBV5-4 with TRBJ1-1, with a weak D call TRBD1 (5 bases). V was clipped by 4 bases and J by 8 bases, with 15 bases between them. CDR1 and CDR2 from the germline V gene are SGHNT and YYREEE (reference sequence). CDR3 length equals 13 residues. CDR3 in amino acids: CASSPTSRTEAFF. As DNA, the CDR3 is TGTGCCAGCAGCCCCACAAGTAGGACAGAAGCTTTCTTT.

The chain is built from TRBV19 and TRBJ1-1, with D unclear. CDR3 length equals 16 residues. Trimming removed 2 bases at V and 5 bases at J, with 18 bases between. Germline CDR1 is LNHDA and CDR2 is SQIVND (reference sequence). The DNA for the CDR3 is TGTGCCAGTAGTATATGGTGGGCTACTCGGGAGACTGAAGCTTTCTTT. Its protein product is CASSIWWATRETEAFF.

This clone occurred a few times. The V and J genes are TRBV11-2 and TRBJ2-2; D possibly corresponds to TRBD2 (6 bases). The CDR3 is 16 residues long. Trimming shortened V by 5 bases and J by 2 bases, and 15 bases separated the two germline ends. Germline V gene lookup returns CDR1 SGHAT and CDR2 FQNNGV. This chain's CDR3 is CASSPVPRDNTGELFF. The DNA of the CDR3 is TGTGCCAGCAGCCCCGTTCCGCGGGATAACACCGGGGAGCTGTTTTTT.

This chain connects TRBV5-6 to TRBJ2-5; TRBD2 aligns across 8 bases. Germline CDR1 and CDR2: SGHDT and YYEEEE. Losses at the gene ends were 3 bases for V and 2 bases for J; bases not matched to a gene: 3. The CDR3 runs 14 residues. The CDR3 reads CASSWGLEQETQYF. CDR3 coding DNA: TGTGCCAGCAGCTGGGGACTAGAGCAAGAGACCCAGTACTTC.

The chain combines TRBV27 with TRBJ2-5; 8 bases are a match to TRBD2. The CDR3 consists of 14 residues. V lost 10 bases and J lost 5; bases outside the gene matches: 12. Germline CDR1 reads MNHEY; CDR2 reads SMNVEV (reference sequence). The CDR3 loop is CATTRGGAGETQYF. The CDR3 nucleotides read TGTGCCACCACCCGGGGGGGCGCAGGGGAGACCCAGTACTTC.

Only a few counts were recorded for this clone. The rearrangement uses TRBV7-2 and TRBJ2-1; D possibly corresponds to TRBD2 (6 bases). The CDR3 extends over 14 amino acids. CDR1 is SGHTA, CDR2 FQGNSA, per germline. V lost 7 bases and J 5 bases, leaving 15 bases between the germline ends. This chain's CDR3 is CASTDPGLNNEQFF. In nucleotides, the CDR3 is TGTGCCAGCACGGACCCGGGACTCAACAATGAGCAGTTCTTC.

This chain connects TRBV5-1 to TRBJ2-5, with D maybe TRBD1 (5 bases). Germline CDR1 and CDR2: SGHRS and YFSETQ. The CDR3 runs 16 residues. Trimming removed 0 bases at V and 0 bases at J, with 12 bases between. CDR3 residues: CASSLGTTSYQETQYF. CDR3 bases: TGCGCCAGCAGCTTGGGGACAACCTCGTACCAAGAGACCCAGTACTTC.

The rearrangement links TRBV6-6 to TRBJ1-2; a weak D match, TRBD1 (6 bases). CDR3 length equals 15 residues. Germline CDR1 MNHNY, CDR2 SVGAGI (reference sequence). Trimming left V 8 bases short and J 0 bases short, with 16 bases between. The CDR3 loop is CASSGQPGANYGYTF. The CDR3 DNA sequence: TGTGCCAGCTCAGGACAGCCAGGAGCTAACTATGGCTACACCTTC.

This sequence joins TRBV27 and TRBJ2-2; 9 bases fit TRBD2. The CDR3 is 15 amino acids. V lost 5 bases to trimming and J lost 4 bases; unmatched junction nucleotides: 5. Germline-derived CDR1 and CDR2 are MNHEY and SMNVEV (reference sequence). The CDR3 is CASSLRGGRTGELFF. In nucleotides, the CDR3 is TGTGCCAGCAGTCTGCGGGGGGGCCGCACCGGGGAGCTGTTTTTT.

The chain recombines TRBV27 with TRBJ2-7; D might be TRBD2 (6 bases). This CDR3 has 14 residues. Trimming stripped 2 bases from V and 3 bases from J, with 11 bases between. Germline CDR1 MNHEY, CDR2 SMNVEV (reference sequence). CDR3 nucleotides: TGTGCCAGCAGTTTACAAACGCGGGACTACGAGCAGTACTTC. Protein sequence: CASSLQTRDYEQYF.